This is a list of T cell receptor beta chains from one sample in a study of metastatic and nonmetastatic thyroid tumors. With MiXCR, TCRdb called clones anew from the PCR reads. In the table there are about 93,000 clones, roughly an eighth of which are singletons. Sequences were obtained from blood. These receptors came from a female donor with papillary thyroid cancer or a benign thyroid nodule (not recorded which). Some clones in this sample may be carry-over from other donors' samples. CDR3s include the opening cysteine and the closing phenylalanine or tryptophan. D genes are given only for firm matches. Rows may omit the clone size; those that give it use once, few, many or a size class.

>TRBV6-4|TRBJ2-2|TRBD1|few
TGTGCCAGCAGCCGATTTGGGACAGGTTCGAACACCGGGGAGCTGTTTTTT
CASSRFGTGSNTGELFF
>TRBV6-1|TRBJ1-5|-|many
TGTGCCAGCAGTCCCCCCGAATTCAATCAGCCCCAGCACTTT
CASSPPEFNQPQHF
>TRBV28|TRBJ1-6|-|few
TGTGCCAGCAGTTTATTCGTCTCCAGGGAAGGATCACCCCTCCACTTT
CASSLFVSREGSPLHF
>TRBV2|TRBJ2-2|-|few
TGTGCCAGCAGGACCACGGGCGGGGAGCTGTTTTTT
CASRTTGGELFF
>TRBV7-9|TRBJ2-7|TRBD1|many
TGTGCCAGCAGCTTAAAGGGACAGGGGGCTCGCGAGCAGTACTTC
CASSLKGQGAREQYF
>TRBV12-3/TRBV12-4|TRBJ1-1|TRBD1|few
TGTGCCAGCAGTCTTACCTCCGGGACAGGGGAAACTGAAGCTTTCTTT
CASSLTSGTGETEAFF
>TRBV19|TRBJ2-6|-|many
TGTGCCAGTAGTATTGGGTTTGGGTCTGGGGCCAACGTCCTGACTTTC
CASSIGFGSGANVLTF
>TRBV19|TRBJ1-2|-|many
TGTGCCAGTAGTACCCTTCCGGTCTATGGCTACACCTTC
CASSTLPVYGYTF
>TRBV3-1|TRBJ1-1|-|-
TGTGCCAGCAGCCATGAACAGGGAATCACTGAAGCTTTCTTT
CASSHEQGITEAFF
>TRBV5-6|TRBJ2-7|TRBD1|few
TGTGCCAGCAGTTTGGACAGGGTAGAGCAGTACTTC
CASSLDRVEQYF
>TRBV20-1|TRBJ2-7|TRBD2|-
TGCAGTGCTAGAGATCGGGTAGCGGGAGGTGGGGCCGAGCAGTACTTC
CSARDRVAGGGAEQYF
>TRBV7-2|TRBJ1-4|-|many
TGTGCCAGCAGCTTATACCAGGGGAGAGGAGAAAAACTGTTTTTT
CASSLYQGRGEKLFF
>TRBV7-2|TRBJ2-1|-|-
TGTGCCAGCAGCCAAGCTAAAAATGAGCAGTTCTTC
CASSQAKNEQFF
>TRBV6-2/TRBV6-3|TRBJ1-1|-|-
TGTGCCAGCAGTTACGGGAGTAGCACTGAAGCTTTCTTT
CASSYGSSTEAFF
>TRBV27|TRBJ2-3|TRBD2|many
TGTGCCAGCAGTTTATCGAGTAGCGGGAGGGCCACAGATACGCAGTATTTT
CASSLSSSGRATDTQYF
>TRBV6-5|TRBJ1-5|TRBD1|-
TGTGCCAGCAGTTCGGGACAGTCTCATAGCAATCAGCCCCAGCATTTT
CASSSGQSHSNQPQHF
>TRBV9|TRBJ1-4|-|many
TGTGCCAGCAGCACAACGGGCACAACTAATGAAAAACTGTTTTTT
CASSTTGTTNEKLFF
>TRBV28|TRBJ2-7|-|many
TGTGCCAGCAAGACTATCTGGGGCGAGCAGTACTTC
CASKTIWGEQYF
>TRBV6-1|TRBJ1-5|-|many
TGTGCCAGCAGTGTATACAGGGATCAGCCCCAGCATTTT
CASSVYRDQPQHF
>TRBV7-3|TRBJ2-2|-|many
TGTGCCAGCAGCTCGTCGCTGGGGGCTGGCGGGGAGCTGTTTTTT
CASSSSLGAGGELFF
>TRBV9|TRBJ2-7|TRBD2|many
TGTGCCAGCAGCCAACTACCGGGACTAGCGGACGAGCAGTACTTC
CASSQLPGLADEQYF
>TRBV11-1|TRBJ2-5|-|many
TGTGCCAGCAGCTTAGAGGAGGGTTGGCTAGCGCCCACTCAAGAGACCCAGTACTTC
CASSLEEGWLAPTQETQYF
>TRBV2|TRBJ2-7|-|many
TGTGCCAGCAGAGCAGAGGGAGGATTTGCCTACGAGCAGTACTTC
CASRAEGGFAYEQYF
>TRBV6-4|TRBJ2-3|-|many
TGTGCCAGCAGTGCCAGCGGGCTCCCAGATACGCAGTATTTT
CASSASGLPDTQYF
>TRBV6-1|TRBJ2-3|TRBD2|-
TGTGCCAGCAGTAAGTCGGGACTAGCGGGGAGCACAGATACGCAGTATTTT
CASSKSGLAGSTDTQYF
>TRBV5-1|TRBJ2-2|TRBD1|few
TGCGCCAGCAGCTTGGCCGGGACAGGGGAAACCGGGGAGCTGTTTTTT
CASSLAGTGETGELFF
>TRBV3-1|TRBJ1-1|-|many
TGTGCCAGCAGCCAAGAGGACAGTAGAGCTGAAGCTTTCTTT
CASSQEDSRAEAFF
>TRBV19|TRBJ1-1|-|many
TGTGCCAGTAGTAGGGGACCGGGGAACACTGAAGCTTTCTTT
CASSRGPGNTEAFF
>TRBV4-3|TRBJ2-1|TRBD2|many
TGCGCCAGCAGCCAACGGACTAGCGGGCTCCTCTCCTACAATGAGCAGTTCTTC
CASSQRTSGLLSYNEQFF
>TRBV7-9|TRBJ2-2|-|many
TGTGCCAGCAGCTTGGGGGAGTGGGCCACCGGGGAGCTGTTTTTT
CASSLGEWATGELFF
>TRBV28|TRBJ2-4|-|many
TGTGCCAGCAGGGAAAGAAAAAACATTCAGTACTTC
CASRERKNIQYF
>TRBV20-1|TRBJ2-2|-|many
TGCAGTGCTATTCTACTGGGAGACACGAACACCGGGGAGCTGTTTTTT
CSAILLGDTNTGELFF
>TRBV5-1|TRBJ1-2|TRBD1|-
TGCGCCAGCAGCTCTGGGGACAGCGCCTATGGCTACACCTTC
CASSSGDSAYGYTF
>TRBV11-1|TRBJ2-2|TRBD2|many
TGTGCCAGCAGCCCGACTAGCGGGAGAAACACCGGGGAGCTGTTTTTT
CASSPTSGRNTGELFF
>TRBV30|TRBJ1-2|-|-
TGTGCCTGGAGTGAGGGGGTTAACTATGGCTACACCTTC
CAWSEGVNYGYTF
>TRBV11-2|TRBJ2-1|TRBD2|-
TGTGCCAGCAGCCTTTCCAAGGCTGGGACTAGCGGCTACAATGAGCGGTTCTTC
CASSLSKAGTSGYNERFF
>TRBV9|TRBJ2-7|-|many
TGTGCAATCCCAGACCAGTACGCCTCCTACGAGCAGTACTTC
CAIPDQYASYEQYF
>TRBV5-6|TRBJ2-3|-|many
TGTGCCAGCAGCACGACCCGCACAGATACGCAGTATTTT
CASSTTRTDTQYF
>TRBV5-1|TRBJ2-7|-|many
TGCGCCAGCAGCTCCGGGGCCTTCTCCTACGAGCAGTACTTC
CASSSGAFSYEQYF
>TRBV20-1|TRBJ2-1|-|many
TGCAGTGCTAGGGGGCGGAGCTCCTACAATGAGCAGTTCTTC
CSARGRSSYNEQFF
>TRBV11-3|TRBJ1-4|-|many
TGTGCCAGCAGTTGGAGGTATGGAAAACTGTTTTTT
CASSWRYGKLFF
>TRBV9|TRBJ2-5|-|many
TGTGCCAGCAGCCCCAGCGAAGGAGAGACCCAGTACTTC
CASSPSEGETQYF
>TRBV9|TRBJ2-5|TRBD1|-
TGTGCCAGCAGCGACGGACAGGGTCAAGAGACCCAGTACTTC
CASSDGQGQETQYF
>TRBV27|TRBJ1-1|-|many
TGTGCCAGCAGTCCCCGGGACAAGAACACTGAAGCTTTCTTT
CASSPRDKNTEAFF